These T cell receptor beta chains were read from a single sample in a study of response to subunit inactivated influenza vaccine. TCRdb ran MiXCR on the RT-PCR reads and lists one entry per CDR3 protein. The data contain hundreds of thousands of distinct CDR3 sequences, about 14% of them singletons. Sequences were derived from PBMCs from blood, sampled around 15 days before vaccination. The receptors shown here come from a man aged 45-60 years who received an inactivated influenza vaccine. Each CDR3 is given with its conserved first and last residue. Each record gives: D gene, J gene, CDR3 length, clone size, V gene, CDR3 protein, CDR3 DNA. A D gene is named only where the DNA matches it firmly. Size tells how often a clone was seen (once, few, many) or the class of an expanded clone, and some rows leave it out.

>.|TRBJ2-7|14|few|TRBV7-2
CASSWRGQTYEQYF
TGTGCCAGCAGCTGGAGGGGACAGACCTACGAGCAGTACTTC
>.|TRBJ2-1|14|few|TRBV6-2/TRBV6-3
CASSSVQRHNEQFF
TGTGCCAGCAGCTCGGTCCAGCGACACAATGAGCAGTTCTTC
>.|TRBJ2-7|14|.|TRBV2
CASRPLGGTYEQYF
TGTGCCAGCAGACCACTCGGCGGCACCTACGAGCAGTACTTC
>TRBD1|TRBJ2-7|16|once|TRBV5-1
CASSGAGQGSSYEQYF
TGCGCCAGCAGCGGGGCAGGACAGGGGAGCTCCTACGAGCAGTACTTC
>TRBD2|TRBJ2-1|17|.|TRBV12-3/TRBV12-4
CASRSPTGLASLNEQFF
TGTGCCAGCAGATCCCCTACGGGACTAGCGAGTCTCAATGAGCAGTTCTTC
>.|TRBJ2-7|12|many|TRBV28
CASSLGGNEQYF
TGTGCCAGCAGTTTAGGCGGTAACGAGCAGTACTTC
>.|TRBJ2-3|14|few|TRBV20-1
CSARRGSNTDTQYF
TGCAGTGCTAGACGGGGGTCAAACACAGATACGCAGTATTTT
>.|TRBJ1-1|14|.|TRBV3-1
CASSQGWGAAEAFF
TGTGCCAGCAGCCAAGGTTGGGGGGCGGCTGAAGCTTTCTTT
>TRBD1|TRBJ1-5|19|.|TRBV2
CASISVVDGTGDSNQPQHF
TGTGCCAGCATCTCGGTCGTTGATGGGACAGGGGATAGCAATCAGCCCCAGCATTTT
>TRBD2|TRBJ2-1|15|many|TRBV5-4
CASSGTSGGYNEQFF
TGTGCCAGCAGCGGCACTAGCGGGGGCTACAATGAGCAGTTCTTC
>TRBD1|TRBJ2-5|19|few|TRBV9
CASSVAPPGQGTPQETQYF
TGTGCCAGCAGCGTAGCCCCGCCAGGACAGGGGACACCCCAAGAGACCCAGTACTTC
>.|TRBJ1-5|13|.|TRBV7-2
CASRLAQNQPQHF
TGTGCCAGCAGACTAGCCCAAAATCAGCCCCAGCATTTT
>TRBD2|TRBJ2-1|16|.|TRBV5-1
CASSLPTSGMNNEQFF
TGCGCCAGCAGCTTACCGACTAGCGGGATGAACAATGAGCAGTTCTTC
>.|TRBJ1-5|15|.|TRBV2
CASSETPGPNQPQHF
TGTGCCAGCAGCGAGACTCCGGGACCTAATCAGCCCCAGCATTTT
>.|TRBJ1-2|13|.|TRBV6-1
CASSKRGSEGYTF
TGTGCCAGCAGTAAAAGAGGGAGTGAGGGCTACACCTTC
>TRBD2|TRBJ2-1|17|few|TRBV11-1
CASSFREGSGIPFEQFF
TGTGCCAGCAGCTTCCGGGAAGGTAGCGGGATCCCCTTTGAGCAGTTCTTC
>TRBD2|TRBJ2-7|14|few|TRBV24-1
CATSDPTSGGEQYF
TGTGCCACCAGTGATCCGACTAGCGGGGGAGAGCAGTACTTC
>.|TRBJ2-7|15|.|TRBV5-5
CASSLQGHRSYEQYF
TGTGCCAGCAGCTTGCAAGGACATCGATCCTACGAGCAGTACTTC
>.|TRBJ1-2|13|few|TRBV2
CASEYSDGYGYTF
TGTGCCAGCGAGTACTCGGACGGCTATGGCTACACCTTC
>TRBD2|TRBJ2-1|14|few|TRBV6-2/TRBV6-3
CASSALAVHNEQFF
TGTGCCAGCAGTGCACTAGCGGTCCACAATGAGCAGTTCTTC
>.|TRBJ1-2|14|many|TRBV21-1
CASSLLITQGIYTF
TGTGCCAGCAGCCTGCTTATAACGCAAGGAATCTACACCTTC
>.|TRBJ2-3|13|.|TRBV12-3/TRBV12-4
CASSFHPTDTQYF
TGTGCCAGCAGTTTTCATCCCACAGATACGCAGTATTTT
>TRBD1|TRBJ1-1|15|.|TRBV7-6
CASRPRTGGNTEAFF
TGTGCCAGCAGACCTCGGACAGGGGGGAACACTGAAGCTTTCTTT
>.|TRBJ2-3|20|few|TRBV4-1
CASSNNIRTKNRGGTDTQYF
TGCGCCAGCAGCAACAATATACGTACCAAAAATCGTGGAGGAACAGATACGCAGTATTTT
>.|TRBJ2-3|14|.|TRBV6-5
CASSSEGSTDTQYF
TGTGCCAGCAGTTCGGAGGGGAGCACAGATACGCAGTATTTT
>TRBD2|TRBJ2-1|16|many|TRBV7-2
CASSLDGSGPYNEQFF
TGTGCCAGCAGCTTAGATGGTAGCGGGCCGTACAATGAGCAGTTCTTC
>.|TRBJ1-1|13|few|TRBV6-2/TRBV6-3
CASSYRGGTEAFF
TGTGCCAGCAGTTACAGGGGCGGCACTGAAGCTTTCTTT
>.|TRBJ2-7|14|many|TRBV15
CATSKGGKSYEQYF
TGTGCCACCAGCAAAGGGGGTAAATCCTACGAGCAGTACTTC
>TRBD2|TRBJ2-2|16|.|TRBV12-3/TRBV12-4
CASLQAGSSVTGELFF
TGTGCCAGTCTTCAAGCGGGGTCTTCGGTCACCGGGGAGCTGTTTTTT
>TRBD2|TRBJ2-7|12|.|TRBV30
CAWDSGGYEQYF
TGTGCCTGGGATAGCGGGGGCTACGAGCAGTACTTC
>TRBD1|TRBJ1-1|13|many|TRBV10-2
CAIRGGVRTEAFF
TGCGCCATCAGGGGGGGCGTTCGGACTGAAGCTTTCTTT
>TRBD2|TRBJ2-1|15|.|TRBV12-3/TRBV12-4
CASGSGGASYNEQFF
TGTGCCAGCGGGAGCGGGGGAGCCTCCTACAATGAGCAGTTCTTC
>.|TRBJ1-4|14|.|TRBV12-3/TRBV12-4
CASSFGDVNEKLFF
TGTGCCAGCAGTTTCGGTGACGTTAATGAAAAACTGTTTTTT
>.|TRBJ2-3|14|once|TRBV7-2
CASRPSAAVDTQYF
TGTGCCAGCAGGCCATCAGCGGCCGTAGATACGCAGTATTTT
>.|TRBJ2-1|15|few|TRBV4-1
CASSQPGTVYNEQFF
TGCGCCAGCAGCCAGCCCGGGACTGTATACAATGAGCAGTTCTTC
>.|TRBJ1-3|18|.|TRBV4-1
CASSQASILLSSGNTIYF
TGCGCCAGCAGCCAAGCCTCAATCCTCCTGAGCTCTGGAAACACCATATATTTT
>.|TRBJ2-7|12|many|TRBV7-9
CASSLEGGEQYF
TGTGCCAGCAGCTTAGAGGGCGGGGAGCAGTACTTC
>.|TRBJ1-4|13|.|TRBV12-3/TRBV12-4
CASTDGPNEKLFF
TGTGCCAGCACGGACGGCCCTAATGAAAAACTGTTTTTT
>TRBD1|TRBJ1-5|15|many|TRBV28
CASSADRGSNQPQHF
TGTGCCAGCAGTGCGGACAGGGGGAGCAATCAGCCCCAGCATTTT
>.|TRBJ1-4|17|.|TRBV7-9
CASSLRPQWAINEKLFF
TGTGCCAGCAGCTTACGACCGCAATGGGCTATTAACGAAAAACTGTTTTTT
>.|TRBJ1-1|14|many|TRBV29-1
CSVGETVMNTEAFF
TGCAGCGTTGGCGAGACAGTAATGAACACTGAAGCTTTCTTT
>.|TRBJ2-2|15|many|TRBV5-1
CASSFLESNTGELFF
TGCGCCAGCAGCTTCCTCGAGTCGAACACCGGGGAGCTGTTTTTT
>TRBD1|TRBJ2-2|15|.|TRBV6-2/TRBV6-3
CASSWGQRTTGELFF
TGTGCCAGCAGTTGGGGACAGAGAACCACCGGGGAGCTGTTTTTT
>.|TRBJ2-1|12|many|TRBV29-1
CSGTGLHNEQFF
TGCAGCGGTACGGGACTCCACAATGAGCAGTTCTTC
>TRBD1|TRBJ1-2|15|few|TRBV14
CASSQTGRGHYGYTF
TGTGCCAGCAGCCAAACAGGGAGGGGGCACTATGGCTACACCTTC
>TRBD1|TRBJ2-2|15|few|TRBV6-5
CASSYRTGGSGELFF
TGTGCCAGCAGTTACAGGACAGGGGGCAGCGGGGAGCTGTTTTTT
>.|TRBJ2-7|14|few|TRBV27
CASSLTVLTYEQYF
TGTGCCAGCAGTTTAACAGTCCTCACCTACGAGCAGTACTTC
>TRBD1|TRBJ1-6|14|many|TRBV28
CASSSDREFSPLHF
TGTGCCAGCAGTTCGGACAGGGAGTTTTCACCCCTCCACTTT
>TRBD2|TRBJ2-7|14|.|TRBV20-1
CSANRLAGAYEQYF
TGCAGTGCTAACAGACTAGCGGGGGCCTACGAGCAGTACTTC
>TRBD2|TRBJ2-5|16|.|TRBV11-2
CASSPGTSVGQETQYF
TGTGCCAGCAGCCCCGGGACTAGCGTAGGGCAAGAGACCCAGTACTTC
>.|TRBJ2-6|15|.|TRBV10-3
CAISELDTGANVLTF
TGTGCCATCAGTGAGCTAGATACTGGGGCCAACGTCCTGACTTTC
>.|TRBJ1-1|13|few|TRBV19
CASSITGSTEAFF
TGTGCCAGTAGTATAACGGGTTCCACTGAAGCTTTCTTT
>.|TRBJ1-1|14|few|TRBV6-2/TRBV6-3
CASTRLGGGTEAFF
TGTGCCAGCACCCGATTAGGGGGTGGAACTGAAGCTTTCTTT
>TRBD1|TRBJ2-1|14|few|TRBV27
CATGGPVGGNEQFF
TGTGCCACAGGGGGCCCCGTGGGGGGAAATGAGCAGTTCTTC
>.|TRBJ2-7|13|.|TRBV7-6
CASSQEVGTEQYF
TGTGCCAGCAGCCAGGAGGTCGGAACTGAGCAGTACTTC
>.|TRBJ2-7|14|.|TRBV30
CAWSRTVSSYEQYF
TGTGCCTGGAGTCGGACAGTTAGCTCCTACGAGCAGTACTTC
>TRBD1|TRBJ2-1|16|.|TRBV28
CASSLLTGQSRRKQFF
TGTGCCAGCAGTTTATTGACGGGACAGAGTCGGAGAAAGCAGTTCTTC
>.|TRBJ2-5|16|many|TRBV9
CASSPPGVGLLETQYF
TGTGCCAGCAGCCCCCCGGGGGTAGGGTTACTGGAGACCCAGTACTTC
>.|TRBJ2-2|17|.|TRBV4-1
CASSQGWGGRGTGELFF
TGCGCCAGCAGCCAGGGTTGGGGGGGCCGCGGCACCGGGGAGCTGTTTTTT
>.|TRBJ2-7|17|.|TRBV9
CASSVGSRTTSIYEQYF
TGTGCCAGCAGCGTAGGAAGTAGGACCACATCGATCTACGAGCAGTACTTC